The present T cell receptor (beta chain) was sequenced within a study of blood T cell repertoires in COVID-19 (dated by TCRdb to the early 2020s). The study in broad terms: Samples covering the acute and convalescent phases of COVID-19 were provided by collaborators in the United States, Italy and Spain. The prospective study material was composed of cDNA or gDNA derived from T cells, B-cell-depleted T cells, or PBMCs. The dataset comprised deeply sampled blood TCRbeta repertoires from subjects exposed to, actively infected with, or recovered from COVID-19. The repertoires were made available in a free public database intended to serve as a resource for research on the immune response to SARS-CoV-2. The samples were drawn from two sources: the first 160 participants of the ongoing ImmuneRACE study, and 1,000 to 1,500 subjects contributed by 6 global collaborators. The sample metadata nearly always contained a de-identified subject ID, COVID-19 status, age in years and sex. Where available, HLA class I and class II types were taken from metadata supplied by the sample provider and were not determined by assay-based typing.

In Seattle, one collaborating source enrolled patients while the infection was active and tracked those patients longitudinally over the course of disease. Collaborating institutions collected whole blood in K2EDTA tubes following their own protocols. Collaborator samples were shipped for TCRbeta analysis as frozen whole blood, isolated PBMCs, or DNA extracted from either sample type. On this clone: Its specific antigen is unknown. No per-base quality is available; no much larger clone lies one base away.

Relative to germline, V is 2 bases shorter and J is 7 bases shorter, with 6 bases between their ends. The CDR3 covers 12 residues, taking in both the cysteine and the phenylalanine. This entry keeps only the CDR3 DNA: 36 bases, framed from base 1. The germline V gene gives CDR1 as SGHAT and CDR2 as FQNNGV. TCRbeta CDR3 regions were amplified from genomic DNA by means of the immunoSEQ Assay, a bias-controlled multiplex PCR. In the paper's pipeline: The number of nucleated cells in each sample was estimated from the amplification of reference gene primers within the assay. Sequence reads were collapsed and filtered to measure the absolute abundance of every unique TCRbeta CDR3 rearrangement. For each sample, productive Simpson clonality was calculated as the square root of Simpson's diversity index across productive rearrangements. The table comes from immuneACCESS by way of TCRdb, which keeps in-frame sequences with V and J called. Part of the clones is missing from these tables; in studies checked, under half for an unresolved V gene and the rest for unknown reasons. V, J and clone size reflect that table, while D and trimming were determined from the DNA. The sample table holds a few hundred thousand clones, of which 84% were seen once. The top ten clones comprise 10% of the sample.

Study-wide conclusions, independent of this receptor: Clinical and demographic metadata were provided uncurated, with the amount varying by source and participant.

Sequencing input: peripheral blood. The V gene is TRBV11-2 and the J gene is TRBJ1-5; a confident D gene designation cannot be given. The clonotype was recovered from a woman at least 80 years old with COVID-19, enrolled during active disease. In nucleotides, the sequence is TGTGCCAGCAGCTTAAACTGGCAGCCCCAGCATTTT. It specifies CASSLNWQPQHF.